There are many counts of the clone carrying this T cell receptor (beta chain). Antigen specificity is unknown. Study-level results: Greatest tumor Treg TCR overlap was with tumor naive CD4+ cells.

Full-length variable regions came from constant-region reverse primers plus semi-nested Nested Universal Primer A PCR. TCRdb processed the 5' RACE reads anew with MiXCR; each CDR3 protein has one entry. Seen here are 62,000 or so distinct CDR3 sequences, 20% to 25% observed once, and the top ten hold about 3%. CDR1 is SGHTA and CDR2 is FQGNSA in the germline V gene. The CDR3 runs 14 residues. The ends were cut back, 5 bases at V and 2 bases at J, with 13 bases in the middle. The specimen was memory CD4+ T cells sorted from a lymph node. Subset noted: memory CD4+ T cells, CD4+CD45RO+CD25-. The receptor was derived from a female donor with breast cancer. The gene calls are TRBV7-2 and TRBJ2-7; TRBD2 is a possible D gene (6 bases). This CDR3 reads CASSDYQRAYEQYF. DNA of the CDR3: TGTGCCAGCAGCGACTACCAGCGGGCCTACGAGCAGTACTTC.